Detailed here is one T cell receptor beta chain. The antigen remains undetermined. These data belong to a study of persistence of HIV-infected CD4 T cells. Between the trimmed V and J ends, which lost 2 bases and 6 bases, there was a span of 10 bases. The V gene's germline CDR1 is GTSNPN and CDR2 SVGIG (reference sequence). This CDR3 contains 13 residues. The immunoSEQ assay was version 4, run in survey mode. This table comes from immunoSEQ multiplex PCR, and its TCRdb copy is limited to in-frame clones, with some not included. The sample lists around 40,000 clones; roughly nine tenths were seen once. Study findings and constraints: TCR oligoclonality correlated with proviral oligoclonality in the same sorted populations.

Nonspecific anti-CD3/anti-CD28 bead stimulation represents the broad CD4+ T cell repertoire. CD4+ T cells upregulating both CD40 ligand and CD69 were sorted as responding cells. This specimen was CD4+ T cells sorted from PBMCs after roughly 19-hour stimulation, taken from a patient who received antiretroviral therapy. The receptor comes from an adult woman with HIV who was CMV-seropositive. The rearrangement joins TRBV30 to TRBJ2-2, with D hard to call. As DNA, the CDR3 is TGTGCCTGGAGTCGATCCGCGTCCGGGGAGCTGTTTTTT. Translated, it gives CAWSRSASGELFF.